These 14 T cell receptor beta chains share one sample of origin, sequenced in a study of blood T cell repertoires in COVID-19 (dated by TCRdb to between 2020 and 2021). The library was built by means of the immunoSEQ multiplex PCR assay. Held by TCRdb, this immuneACCESS table contains in-frame sequences only and omits some clones. Under half of the omission traces to an unresolved V gene where checked; the cause of the rest is unknown. This sample holds under 250,000 clones; 80% to 85% were observed only once. Together, the top ten hold roughly 3% of the sample. The sample taken for sequencing was peripheral blood. These receptor sequences come from a woman aged 30 to 39 who had recovered from COVID-19.

This clone was observed a few times. The V call is TRBV6-5, the J call TRBJ2-7; 7 bases agree with TRBD1. Germline lookup yields CDR1 MNHEY and CDR2 SVGAGI. CDR3 length: 15 amino acids. J lost 1 base, V lost 0 bases, and 3 bases had no gene match. The CDR3 DNA sequence: TGTGCCAGCAGTTACTCTCCGGGACAGTCCTACGAGCAGTACTTC. As protein: CASSYSPGQSYEQYF.

Only one count was recorded for this clone. The CDR3 sequence: CASSAGGGAYEQYF. The DNA for the CDR3 is TGTGCCAGCAGTGCCGGTGGCGGAGCCTACGAGCAGTACTTC. This rearrangement joins TRBV28 to TRBJ2-7; D is ambiguous. Trimming pared 5 bases from V and 2 bases from J, leaving 13 bases between. This CDR3 region has 14 residues. CDR1 and CDR2 (germline): MDHEN, SYDVKM. The full variable domain, in which reference TRBV28 and TRBJ2-7 provide the parts outside the CDR3, is DVKVTQSSRYLVKRTGEKVFLECVQDMDHENMFWYRQDPGLGLRLIYFSYDVKMKEKGDIPEGYSVSREKKERFSLILESASTNQTSMYLCASSAGGGAYEQYFGPGTRLTVT.

This clone was counted a single time. The V and J genes are TRBV6-4 and TRBJ1-2, with 10 positions matching TRBD1. Per germline, CDR1 MRHNA and CDR2 SNTAGT. This CDR3 has 15 amino acids. J gave up 4 bases and V 0 bases, and 2 bases lay outside the gene matches. The CDR3: CASSDSGTGVYGYTF. In DNA form, the CDR3 reads TGTGCCAGCAGTGACTCTGGGACAGGGGTCTATGGCTACACCTTC.

The genes are TRBV19 and TRBJ2-4, with D possibly being TRBD2 (6 bases). The CDR3 has 15 residues. The V end lost 6 bases, the J end lost 5 bases, and 17 bases lay between the germline ends. CDR1 and CDR2 from the germline V gene are LNHDA and SQIVND (reference sequence). The CDR3 loop is CASSRWGVGENIQYF. In DNA form, the CDR3 reads TGTGCCAGTAGCCGGTGGGGGGTGGGAGAAAACATTCAGTACTTC.

J is TRBJ1-1 and V is TRBV29-1, with D possibly TRBD1 on 5 matching bases. Per the germline V gene, CDR1 is SQVTM and CDR2 is ANQGSEA. Trimming shortened V by 4 bases and J by 5 bases, and 14 bases separated the two germline ends. The length of the CDR3 is 13 residues. The CDR3 region is CSVAGVLGTEAFF. The CDR3 DNA sequence: TGCAGCGTTGCGGGGGTTCTGGGGACTGAAGCTTTCTTT.

V and J are TRBV7-9 and TRBJ2-1; 9 bases align to TRBD2. V lost 1 base to trimming and J lost 6 bases; unmatched junction nucleotides: 7. The CDR3 is made up of 16 amino acids. Germline V gene lookup returns CDR1 SEHNR and CDR2 FQNEAQ (reference sequence). CDR3 sequence: CASSLGAGGPFNEQFF. The CDR3 coding sequence is TGTGCCAGCAGCTTAGGTGCGGGAGGGCCGTTCAATGAGCAGTTCTTC.

The chain couples TRBV5-4 to TRBJ1-6; TRBD1 agrees at 7 bases. Germline V gene sequence: CDR1 SGHNT, CDR2 YYREEE (reference sequence). V was pared by 4 bases and J by 7 bases, with 5 bases of the junction left unmatched. This CDR3 has 14 amino acids. DNA for the CDR3: TGTGCCAGCAGCGTCGACAGGGCCAATTCACCCCTCCACTTT. Translated: CASSVDRANSPLHF.

The chain carries TRBV2 and TRBJ2-1, with 8 nucleotides matching TRBD2. In germline, CDR1 is SNHLY, CDR2 FYNNEI. The J segment lost 0 bases and the V segment lost 5 bases, leaving 3 bases of the junction unmatched. The CDR3 has 15 residues. For the CDR3, the DNA is TGTGCCAGCAGTCGGGGGGGGAGCTCCTACAATGAGCAGTTCTTC. Translating it yields CASSRGGSSYNEQFF. Full variable domain (remainder filled in from reference TRBV2 and TRBJ2-1): EPEVTQTPSHQVTQMGQEVILRCVPISNHLYFYWYRQILGQKVEFLVSFYNNEISEKSEIFDDQFSVERPDGSNFTLKIRSTKLEDSAMYFCASSRGGSSYNEQFFGPGTRLTVL.

This clone was observed a few times. This chain links TRBV10-1 with TRBJ2-1; D is ambiguous. Trimming took 0 bases from V and 2 from J, leaving 11 bases between them. Looked up from germline, CDR1 is WNHNN and CDR2 is SYGVQD (reference sequence). The length of the CDR3 is 16 residues. The CDR3, as DNA: TGCGCCAGCAGTGAGTCTTTAGTAGCTGCCTACAATGAGCAGTTCTTC. It codes for CASSESLVAAYNEQFF.

The rearrangement uses TRBV7-6 and TRBJ2-1; TRBD2 aligns across 10 bases. Germline V gives CDR1 SGHVS, CDR2 FNYEAQ. The CDR3 has 17 amino acids. With 0 bases clipped from V and 4 bases from J, the junction kept 6 bases outside the gene matches. CDR3 nucleotides: TGTGCCAGCAGCTTAGCTCTAGCGGGAGAGGGATACAATGAGCAGTTCTTC. It encodes CASSLALAGEGYNEQFF.

V and J are TRBV28 and TRBJ1-1; no definite D call. The CDR3 contains 13 residues. CDR1 and CDR2 (germline): MDHEN, SYDVKM. The germline V and J ends were trimmed by 7 bases and 5 bases, with 14 bases remaining between them. Written as DNA, the CDR3 is TGTGCCAGCAAAGTGATCGGGGAGACTGAAGCTTTCTTT. Its protein product is CASKVIGETEAFF.

Written as DNA, the CDR3 is TGTGCCATCTCAAAACAGGGGCGATCCTACAATGAGCAGTTCTTC. It translates to CAISKQGRSYNEQFF. The rearrangement joins TRBV6-5 to TRBJ2-1; TRBD1 matches 7 bases. This CDR3 has 15 residues. J gave up 1 base and V 10 bases, and 10 bases lay outside the gene matches. CDR1 MNHEY and CDR2 SVGAGI come from the germline V gene.

Comments on this clone: The same CDR3 can be traced to other DNA sequences in this sample. The rearrangement joins TRBV6-5 to TRBJ2-7; D not certain. Germline CDR1 is MNHEY and CDR2 is SVGAGI. V lost 2 bases and J lost 0, with 8 bases in between. This CDR3 is built from 14 residues. CDR3 region: CASSYGQVSYEQYF. The CDR3 region has the DNA TGTGCCAGCAGTTACGGGCAGGTCTCCTACGAGCAGTACTTC.

The chain couples TRBV10-3 to TRBJ2-3, with TRBD1 identical over 7 bases. The CDR3 runs 15 residues. Trimming removed 6 bases from V and 2 bases from J; junction bases left unmatched: 8. Per germline, CDR1 ENHRY and CDR2 SYGVKD. In nucleotides, the CDR3 is TGTGCCATCAGACCCCTGACAGGGAACACAGATACGCAGTATTTT. Amino acids: CAIRPLTGNTDTQYF.